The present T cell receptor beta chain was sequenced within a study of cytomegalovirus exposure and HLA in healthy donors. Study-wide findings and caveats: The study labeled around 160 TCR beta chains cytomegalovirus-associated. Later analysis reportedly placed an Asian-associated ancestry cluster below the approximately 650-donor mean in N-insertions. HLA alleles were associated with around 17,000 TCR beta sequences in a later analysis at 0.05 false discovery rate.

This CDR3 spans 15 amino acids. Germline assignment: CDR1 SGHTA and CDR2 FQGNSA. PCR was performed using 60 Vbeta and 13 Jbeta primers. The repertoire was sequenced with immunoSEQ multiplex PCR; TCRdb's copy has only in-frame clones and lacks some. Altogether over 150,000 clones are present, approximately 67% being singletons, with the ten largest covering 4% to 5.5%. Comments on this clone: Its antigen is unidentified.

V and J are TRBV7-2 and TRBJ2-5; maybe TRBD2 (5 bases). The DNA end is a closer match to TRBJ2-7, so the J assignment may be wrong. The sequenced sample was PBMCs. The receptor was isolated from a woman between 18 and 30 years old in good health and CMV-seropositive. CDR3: CASSPPNKGAYEQYF. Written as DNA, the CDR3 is TGTGCCAGCAGCCCCCCAAACAAGGGAGCCTACGAGCAGTACTTC.